The subject of this entry is one T cell receptor (beta chain). Library preparation (for TCRbeta) was performed with unique molecular identifiers. TCRdb ran MiXCR on the PCR reads and lists one entry per CDR3 protein. In the table there are about 540,000 distinct CDR3 sequences, approximately 20% of which are singletons. This record comes from a study of T-cell reconstitution after alpha-beta-depleted transplantation in children. This CDR3 is built from 15 residues. Germline-derived CDR1 and CDR2 are SQVTM and ANQGSEA. V was trimmed by 5 bases and J by 0 bases, leaving 11 bases between them. The source material was PBMCs from the stem cell graft donor, sampled from the stem cell graft. The chain couples TRBV29-1 to TRBJ2-6; no clear D. This TCR came from a human donor who donated a stem cell graft to a child with acute lymphoblastic leukemia. The CDR3 sequence is CSVLDTRSGANVLTF. CDR3 nucleotides: TGCAGCGTTTTGGATACACGCTCTGGGGCCAACGTCCTGACTTTC.